These 29 T cell receptor beta chains originate from one sample sequenced in a study. TCRdb passed the RT-PCR reads through MiXCR, listing each CDR3 protein once. The sample shows hundreds of thousands of distinct CDR3 sequences, more than 13% of them seen only once. The source material was memory CD4+ T cells from blood. The receptors originated from a female donor in good health, serving as a healthy control.

This clonotype was recorded a few times. Here the CDR3 reads CSARDFKGGDGTEAFF. In DNA form, the CDR3 reads TGCAGTGCTAGAGATTTTAAGGGAGGTGATGGCACTGAAGCTTTCTTT. V and J are TRBV20-1 and TRBJ1-1; D call uncertain. From germline, CDR1 is DFQATT and CDR2 SNEGSKA (reference sequence). Trimming stripped 0 bases from V and 4 bases from J, with 18 bases between. The CDR3 is 16 residues long.

V and J are TRBV5-1 and TRBJ2-2; 9 bases match TRBD1. With V trimmed by 4 bases and J by 6 bases, 13 bases remained unmatched. This CDR3 is built from 17 residues. Germline-derived CDR1 and CDR2 are SGHRS and YFSETQ. CDR3 nucleotides: TGCGCCAGCAGCCTGTTGGAACAGGGGGCGAGGGCCGGGGAGCTGTTTTTT. It yields the protein CASSLLEQGARAGELFF.

The sample holds many counts of this clonotype. The chain employs TRBV20-1 and TRBJ1-1; 7 bases agree with TRBD1. The CDR3 length is 14 residues. Germline V gene sequence: CDR1 DFQATT, CDR2 SNEGSKA (reference sequence). Losses at the gene ends were 5 bases for V and 1 base for J; bases not matched to a gene: 7. CDR3 sequence: CSAPGTEENTEAFF. For the CDR3, the DNA is TGCAGTGCTCCCGGGACAGAAGAGAACACTGAAGCTTTCTTT.

The chain links TRBV3-1 to TRBJ1-1; possibly TRBD1 for D (5 bases). From germline, CDR1 is LGHDT and CDR2 YNNKEL (reference sequence). The V end lost 4 bases, the J end lost 2 bases, and 11 bases lay between the germline ends. The CDR3 contains 14 residues. The CDR3 region is CASSLPGPNTEAFF. CDR3 coding DNA: TGTGCCAGCAGCCTGCCGGGACCCAACACTGAAGCTTTCTTT.

This clonotype was counted many times. The V call is TRBV12-3 or TRBV12-4, the J call TRBJ2-7; D may match TRBD1 or TRBD2 (5 bases each). This CDR3 contains 13 residues. The V gene lost 2 bases and the J gene lost 6 bases, with 11 bases spanning the gap. The CDR3 region is CASSLLGEGEQYF. CDR3 in DNA: TGTGCCAGCAGTTTATTGGGGGAAGGCGAGCAGTACTTC.

The CDR3 spells CASSKDGLQVPLHF. The DNA of the CDR3 is TGCGCCAGCAGTAAAGACGGGTTACAGGTCCCCCTCCACTTT. V gene TRBV10-2 combines with J gene TRBJ1-6; tentatively, D is TRBD1 (5 bases). The V end lost 5 bases, the J end lost 13 bases, and 18 bases lay between the germline ends. This CDR3 contains 14 residues. The V gene's germline CDR1 is WSHSY and CDR2 SAAADI.

This clonotype occurred a few times. The chain couples TRBV5-6 to TRBJ2-3, with 8 bases that match TRBD2. Germline loops: CDR1 SGHDT, CDR2 YYEEEE. There are 15 residues in the CDR3. V was clipped by 3 bases and J by 3 bases; unmatched bases: 6. For the CDR3, the DNA is TGTGCCAGCAGCTCAGCGGGGGTAGGGACAGATACGCAGTATTTT. Amino acid sequence: CASSSAGVGTDTQYF.

This clonotype was counted ten times or more. The chain couples TRBV4-3 to TRBJ2-1, with no clear D. This CDR3 has 13 amino acids. V was cut by 0 bases and J by 8 bases, with 8 bases left in between. Per the germline V gene, CDR1 is LGHNA and CDR2 is YSLEER. The chain's CDR3 is CASSQDRWDEQFF. The CDR3 DNA reads TGCGCCAGCAGCCAAGATCGATGGGATGAGCAGTTCTTC.

This clonotype was recorded at least ten times. V is TRBV29-1 and J is TRBJ2-1, with D maybe TRBD1 (6 bases). The CDR3 runs 13 residues. Trimming took 2 bases from V and 9 from J, leaving 14 bases between them. Germline V gives CDR1 SQVTM, CDR2 ANQGSEA. This chain's CDR3 is CSVERTGSGEQFF. CDR3 bases: TGCAGCGTTGAACGTACAGGGTCCGGTGAGCAGTTCTTC.

To note about this clonotype: A much larger clone differs by one base, so this may be a read error. The chain carries TRBV29-1 and TRBJ2-1, with TRBD2 matching 10 bases. The CDR3 length is 14 residues. J was trimmed by 10 bases and V by 6 bases; bases with no gene match: 12. Germline V gene sequence: CDR1 SQVTM, CDR2 ANQGSEA. The CDR3 loop reads CSVDSSGGGYEQFF. The CDR3 DNA reads TGCAGCGTGGATTCGAGCGGGGGGGGTTACGAGCAGTTCTTC.

This clonotype was counted at least ten times. This sequence joins TRBV15 and TRBJ2-3, with D maybe TRBD1 (6 bases). Germline V gene sequence: CDR1 LNHNV, CDR2 YYDKDF (reference sequence). V was pared by 0 bases and J by 4 bases, with 11 bases between. The CDR3 consists of 15 residues. CDR3 in DNA: TGTGCCACCAGCAGAGATAGGGGGTTGTCAGATACGCAGTATTTT. The encoded protein is CATSRDRGLSDTQYF.

This clonotype was counted a few times. This rearrangement joins TRBV7-3 to TRBJ2-6; 12 bases align to TRBD2. This CDR3 has 19 residues. V lost 1 base and J lost 0; bases outside the gene matches: 4. CDR1 is SGHTA, CDR2 FQGTGA, per germline. The CDR3 sequence is CASSLMATSGGSGANVLTF. CDR3 sequence (DNA): TGTGCCAGCAGCTTAATGGCGACTAGCGGGGGCTCTGGGGCCAACGTCCTGACTTTC. The entire variable domain, with the rest obtained from reference TRBV7-3 and TRBJ2-6, is as follows: GAGVSQTPSNKVTEKGKYVELRCDPISGHTALYWYRQSLGQGPEFLIYFQGTGAADDSGLPNDRFFAVRPEGSVSTLKIQRTERGDSAVYLCASSLMATSGGSGANVLTFGAGSRLTVL.

The rearrangement links TRBV28 to TRBJ2-5; D is perhaps TRBD1 or TRBD2 (5 bases each). The CDR3 runs to 13 residues. Per germline, CDR1 MDHEN and CDR2 SYDVKM. The V gene lost 7 bases and the J gene lost 4 bases, with 13 bases spanning the gap. The CDR3 DNA follows: TGTGCCAGCATCCCAGGGAGTAGAGAGACCCAGTACTTC. Translation gives CASIPGSRETQYF.

V and J are TRBV24-1 and TRBJ1-2; 7 bases match TRBD1. From germline, CDR1 is KGHDR and CDR2 SFDVKD. Trimming at V came to 4 bases and at J to 4 bases, leaving 11 bases not matched to a gene. The length of the CDR3 is 16 residues. CDR3 protein: CATSDSEDRVGYGYTF. CDR3 DNA: TGTGCCACCAGTGACTCTGAAGACAGGGTAGGCTATGGCTACACCTTC.

This clonotype was seen repeatedly, ten times or more. The chain is built from TRBV5-1 and TRBJ2-5, with TRBD1 identical over 7 bases. Germline V gene sequence: CDR1 SGHRS, CDR2 YFSETQ. Trimming took 1 base from V and 3 from J; bases not matched to a gene: 6. The CDR3 has 15 residues. This CDR3 is CASSLQGTEEETQYF. The CDR3, as DNA: TGCGCCAGCAGCTTGCAGGGGACAGAAGAAGAGACCCAGTACTTC.

This clonotype was found many times. The V and J genes are TRBV5-1 and TRBJ2-2; the D is unclear. Germline-derived CDR1 and CDR2 are SGHRS and YFSETQ. This CDR3 contains 14 residues. Trimming pared 10 bases from V and 0 bases from J, leaving 13 bases between. CDR3 DNA sequence: TGCGCCGGAAGAAGAATCCCGAACACCGGGGAGCTGTTTTTT. It translates to CAGRRIPNTGELFF.

The chain couples TRBV7-3 to TRBJ1-1; D gene uncertain. V was clipped by 5 bases and J by 4 bases, with 14 bases between them. This CDR3 contains 14 residues. Germline V gene data show CDR1 as SGHTA and CDR2 as FQGTGA. The CDR3 loop is CASSPLSGSTEAFF. The CDR3 DNA sequence: TGTGCCAGCAGCCCCCTCTCTGGGAGCACTGAAGCTTTCTTT.

This clonotype was observed a handful of times. The chain uses TRBV7-9 and TRBJ1-2, with 9 bases matching TRBD1. J lost 8 bases, V lost 1 base, and 8 bases had no gene match. Germline V gene data show CDR1 as SEHNR and CDR2 as FQNEAQ (reference sequence). This CDR3 comprises 15 residues. The CDR3 sequence is CASSLGTQGAKGYTF. CDR3 nucleotides: TGTGCCAGCAGCTTAGGGACACAGGGGGCGAAGGGCTACACCTTC. Variable domain in full (rest from reference TRBV7-9 and TRBJ1-2): DTGVSQNPRHKITKRGQNVTFRCDPISEHNRLYWYRQTLGQGPEFLTYFQNEAQLEKSRLLSDRFSAERPKGSFSTLEIQRTEQGDSAMYLCASSLGTQGAKGYTFGSGTRLTVV.

The chain couples TRBV7-2 to TRBJ1-2, with a tentative D call TRBD1 (6 bases). Germline loops: CDR1 SGHTA, CDR2 FQGNSA. V lost 5 bases, J lost 11 bases, and 18 bases lay in between. The CDR3 is 13 residues long. The CDR3 DNA reads TGTGCCAGCAGCCCATCTACAGGGACCGCTTACACCTTC. Translation gives CASSPSTGTAYTF.

To note about this clonotype: A much larger clone differs from this one at a single base, so this may be a read error. The J gene is TRBJ1-1, the V gene TRBV7-2; D gene ambiguous. V lost 1 base, J lost 6 bases, and 6 bases lay in between. The CDR3 extends over 12 amino acids. Per the germline V gene, CDR1 is SGHTA and CDR2 is FQGNSA. This CDR3 is CASSLVGPEAFF. CDR3 DNA sequence: TGTGCCAGCAGCTTAGTAGGGCCTGAAGCTTTCTTT.

In its sample, this clonotype was seen many times. The chain employs TRBV6-5 and TRBJ1-2; D unclear. Germline values: CDR1 MNHEY, CDR2 SVGAGI. The CDR3 contains 11 residues. Trimming took off 7 bases at V and 7 bases at J, with 10 bases between the two ends. The CDR3 DNA follows: TGTGCCAGCACCAAGGGCTCTGGCTACACCTTC. Protein: CASTKGSGYTF.

As concerns this clonotype: This clone may be a read error of a much larger clone one base away. The conserved final phenylalanine or tryptophan is absent from the CDR3, which likely points to a read error. The J gene is TRBJ1-5, the V gene TRBV5-1; TRBD1 matches 8 bases. The junction had 5 bases not matched to a gene; V was cut back by 4 bases and J by 5 bases. CDR1 is SGHRS and CDR2 is YFSETQ in the germline V gene. This CDR3 is 14 amino acids long. The DNA for the CDR3 is TGCGCCAGCAGCGCCGGGACAGGAGATCAGCCCCAGCATTCT. The encoded protein is CASSAGTGDQPQHS.

This clonotype showed up many times. V gene TRBV12-3 or TRBV12-4 combines with J gene TRBJ2-1, with TRBD2 as a possible D gene (6 bases). The V end lost 7 bases, the J end lost 1 base, and 11 bases lay between the germline ends. CDR3 length: 14 amino acids. The CDR3 loop reads CASTLGLSYNEQFF. The CDR3 region has the DNA TGTGCCAGCACCCTGGGACTTTCCTACAATGAGCAGTTCTTC.

This clonotype turned up a few times. The rearrangement uses TRBV28 and TRBJ1-6; the D is unclear. The length of the CDR3 is 12 residues. CDR1 and CDR2 from the germline V gene are MDHEN and SYDVKM. V lost 6 bases and J lost 6, with 6 bases in between. The CDR3 DNA follows: TGTGCCAGCAGGAGGGTTAATTCACCCCTCCACTTT. It translates to CASRRVNSPLHF.

The chain combines TRBV7-2 with TRBJ2-7; D unclear. This CDR3 has 13 residues. The germline gives CDR1 SGHTA, CDR2 FQGNSA. The V and J ends lost 5 bases and 4 bases respectively, with 12 bases between them. CDR3 in DNA: TGTGCCAGCAGCCAACATTCCTCTTACGAGCAGTACTTC. This encodes CASSQHSSYEQYF. The full variable domain, with the rest looked up from reference TRBV7-2 and TRBJ2-7, is GAGVSQSPSNKVTEKGKDVELRCDPISGHTALYWYRQSLGQGLEFLIYFQGNSAPDKSGLPSDRFSAERTGGSVSTLTIQRTQQEDSAVYLCASSQHSSYEQYFGPGTRLTVT.

This clonotype was seen only once. It may be a read error: a sequence one base away is much more abundant. The J gene is TRBJ2-5, the V gene TRBV29-1, with TRBD1 identical over 9 bases. The CDR3 sequence is 13 residues long. Germline V gives CDR1 SQVTM, CDR2 ANQGSEA. As DNA, the CDR3 is TGCAGCGTAAGGGGACAGGGAAAAGAGATCCAGTACTTC. Translated: CSVRGQGKEIQYF.

The chain combines TRBV7-7 with TRBJ2-7; TRBD1 or TRBD2 may be the D gene (5 bases each). Germline V gives CDR1 SSHAT, CDR2 FNYEAQ (reference sequence). V lost 1 base and J 5 bases, leaving 15 bases between the germline ends. This CDR3 comprises 15 residues. This CDR3 is CASSLGYEGTDEQYF. In DNA form, the CDR3 reads TGTGCCAGCAGCTTAGGGTACGAAGGGACGGACGAGCAGTACTTC.

This clonotype was observed a few times. This chain uses TRBV20-1 with TRBJ1-5; D gene unclear. The CDR3 runs 16 residues. Germline-derived CDR1 and CDR2 are DFQATT and SNEGSKA (reference sequence). The ends were cut back, 3 bases at V and 0 bases at J, with 15 bases in the middle. The CDR3 nucleotides are TGCAGTGCTAGGGGTTGGGGTCAGGATAGCAATCAGCCCCAGCATTTT. Its translation is CSARGWGQDSNQPQHF.

The rearrangement uses TRBV19 and TRBJ1-5; weak D call: TRBD1 (5 bases). CDR1 is LNHDA and CDR2 is SQIVND in the germline V gene (reference sequence). Trimming took off 6 bases at V and 5 bases at J, with 14 bases between the two ends. The CDR3 contains 14 residues. The CDR3 DNA is TGTGCCAGTAGCCAAGGGGCGGCGGATCAGCCCCAGCATTTT. Protein sequence: CASSQGAADQPQHF.